One T cell receptor beta chain is described in this entry. Antigen unknown. With 60 Vbeta and 13 Jbeta primers, the PCR was carried out. The method was immunoSEQ multiplex PCR; TCRdb's version includes in-frame clones alone and lacks a portion of them. The sample holds around 190,000 clones, around 79% seen once. This sample was taken from a study of cytomegalovirus exposure and HLA in healthy donors. Findings of the study overall: Because they were indistinguishable, some V segments, including TRBV6-2 and TRBV6-3, were excluded. Associated with cytomegalovirus, according to the listing, were some 180 TCR beta chains. At a 0.05 false discovery rate, a later analysis found approximately 17,000 TCR beta sequences to be associated with HLA alleles. In vitro experiments confirmed that three CMV-associated chains were specific for CMV antigens.

The junction had 8 bases not matched to a gene; V was cut back by 0 bases and J by 4 bases. CDR1 and CDR2 from the germline V gene are SGHRS and YFSETQ. The CDR3 has 16 amino acids. This receptor was taken from a woman under 30 in good health and CMV-seronegative. Sequencing used PBMCs. V is TRBV5-1 and J is TRBJ2-3, with 7 bases identical to TRBD1. The chain's CDR3 is CASSLGQGRSSDTQYF. The CDR3 DNA is TGCGCCAGCAGCTTGGGACAGGGTAGGTCATCAGATACGCAGTATTTT.